This TCR beta chain emerged from a study of OX40 agonist ivuxolimab in advanced cancers. Study background: Intravenous ivuxolimab at 0.01 to 10 mg/kg was given to patients every 2 weeks.

Study conclusions and caveats: CD4+ T cells averaged fewer expanded clones than CD8+ T cells.

Method: immunoSEQ multiplex PCR; TCRdb's copy keeps in-frame clones and lacks some. The profile shows tens of thousands of clones, almost 85% of them singletons. The CDR3 contains 14 residues. CDR1 SGHTS and CDR2 YDEGEE come from the germline V gene. The ends were cut back, 3 bases at V and 4 bases at J, with 13 bases in the middle. With respect to this clone: Antigen specificity is unknown.

The V gene is TRBV5-8, the J gene TRBJ1-2; D is undetermined. This specimen consisted of CD4+ or CD8+ T cells sorted from blood, obtained in a trial of the OX40 agonist ivuxolimab. The receptor was derived from an adult with an advanced solid tumor such as melanoma, head and neck, liver or kidney cancer. In nucleotides, the CDR3 is TGTGCCAGCAGCTGGGGTTCTACCTTCTATGGCTACACCTTC. Translated, it gives CASSWGSTFYGYTF.